These 22 T cell receptor beta chains share one sample of origin, sequenced in a study of cytomegalovirus exposure and HLA in healthy donors. Primers included in the PCR were 60 Vbeta and 13 Jbeta primers. Generated by immunoSEQ multiplex PCR, the TCRdb table keeps only in-frame clones and is missing some. This sample has 130,000 to 150,000 clones, with 60% to 85% found just once. Specimen: PBMCs. The receptors come from a man aged 35-49 years in good health and CMV-seropositive.

The V gene is TRBV9, the J gene TRBJ2-1; 9 bases fit TRBD1. Trimming cost V 3 bases and J 4 bases; bases outside gene matches: 14. The germline V gene encodes CDR1 SGDLS and CDR2 YYNGEE. CDR3 length: 18 amino acids. The CDR3 loop reads CASSGTPGTGSQYNEQFF. The CDR3 DNA reads TGTGCCAGCAGCGGGACTCCCGGGACAGGGAGTCAGTACAATGAGCAGTTCTTC.

The table lists this clone with a count of one. The sample has other DNA sequences that encode this CDR3 too. J is TRBJ2-7 and V is TRBV12-5, with D perhaps TRBD2 (6 bases). Trimming took 7 bases from V and 0 from J, leaving 13 bases between them. Germline assignment: CDR1 LGHNT and CDR2 FRNRAP. The CDR3 extends over 14 amino acids. In nucleotides, the CDR3 is TGTGCTAGTGCTTTAGCGGAGAGCTCCTACGAGCAGTACTTC. As protein: CASALAESSYEQYF.

The V and J genes are TRBV7-3 and TRBJ2-5; 11 bases match TRBD1. The CDR3 has 15 residues. The V gene end was trimmed by 2 bases and the J gene end by 4 bases; junction bases not matched to a gene: 3. Germline V gene lookup returns CDR1 SGHTA and CDR2 FQGTGA. The CDR3 region is CASSLGQGAGETQYF. CDR3 sequence (DNA): TGTGCCAGCAGCTTAGGACAGGGGGCAGGAGAGACCCAGTACTTC.

The chain is built from TRBV28 and TRBJ1-5; TRBD1 matches 7 bases. Trimming at V came to 6 bases and at J to 4 bases, leaving 3 bases not matched to a gene. Germline loops: CDR1 MDHEN, CDR2 SYDVKM. The CDR3 length is 13 residues. The CDR3 sequence: CASRGQENQPQHF. CDR3 nucleotide sequence: TGTGCCAGCAGAGGACAGGAGAATCAGCCCCAGCATTTT.

This clone was seen just once. This chain connects TRBV28 to TRBJ2-7; a weak D match, TRBD2 (6 bases). The CDR3 runs to 16 residues. CDR1 is MDHEN, CDR2 SYDVKM, per germline. V was trimmed by 1 base and J by 1 base, leaving 14 bases between them. CDR3 sequence: CASSLSGGGSSYEQYF. The CDR3 DNA reads as TGTGCCAGCAGTTTATCTGGGGGAGGCAGTTCCTACGAGCAGTACTTC.

The chain has TRBV4-3 and TRBJ2-7; 14 bases line up with TRBD2. The CDR3 is 15 amino acids. CDR1 is LGHNA, CDR2 YSLEER, per germline. Losses at the gene ends were 2 bases for V and 7 bases for J; bases not matched to a gene: 4. This chain's CDR3 is CASSQTGLAGVEQYF. The CDR3 DNA reads as TGCGCCAGCAGCCAAACGGGACTAGCGGGAGTTGAGCAGTACTTC.

The chain is built from TRBV27 and TRBJ2-3; 12 bases are a match to TRBD2. V lost 4 bases, J lost 7 bases, and 9 bases stayed unmatched. The CDR3 is 16 amino acids. Germline lookup yields CDR1 MNHEY and CDR2 SMNVEV (reference sequence). The CDR3 coding sequence is TGTGCCAGCAGTTCCTCGACTAGCGGGAGTCGCCATACGCAGTATTTT. Protein: CASSSSTSGSRHTQYF.

V and J are TRBV29-1 and TRBJ1-5; no reliable D call. The germline V and J ends were trimmed by 4 bases and 3 bases, with 7 bases remaining between them. The CDR3 is made up of 12 amino acids. CDR1 and CDR2 from the germline V gene are SQVTM and ANQGSEA. CDR3 nucleotide sequence: TGCAGCGTTGGCATACACAATCAGCCCCAGCATTTT. This translates into CSVGIHNQPQHF. Full variable domain (missing parts from reference TRBV29-1 and TRBJ1-5): SAVISQKPSRDICQRGTSLTIQCQVDSQVTMMFWYRQQPGQSLTLIATANQGSEATYESGFVIDKFPISRPNLTFSTLTVSNMSPEDSSIYLCSVGIHNQPQHFGDGTRLSIL.

This chain joins TRBV19 and TRBJ2-7; D might be TRBD2 (5 bases). CDR1 LNHDA and CDR2 SQIVND come from the germline V gene (reference sequence). The CDR3 sequence is 14 residues long. Deletions cut 1 base from V and 6 bases from J, with 13 bases between. CDR3 sequence reads: CASSIVSGSSEQYF. The CDR3 bases are TGTGCCAGTAGTATAGTTTCGGGAAGTTCCGAGCAGTACTTC.

The V call is TRBV27, the J call TRBJ2-5, with a weak D call TRBD2 (6 bases). From germline, CDR1 is MNHEY and CDR2 SMNVEV (reference sequence). The V gene lost 5 bases and the J gene lost 3 bases, with 16 bases spanning the gap. The CDR3 is 15 residues long. DNA of the CDR3: TGTGCCAGCAGTCCCAGGCGGGGCGCCGAAGAGACCCAGTACTTC. It yields the protein CASSPRRGAEETQYF.

This clone was found a few times. This sequence joins TRBV6-1 and TRBJ1-3, with TRBD1 identical over 7 bases. The germline CDR1 and CDR2 sequences are MNHNS and SASEGT. Trimming cost V 6 bases and J 0 bases; bases outside gene matches: 5. The CDR3 is 15 amino acids. The CDR3 sequence is CASRRDRSSGNTIYF. In DNA, the CDR3 is TGTGCCAGCAGGAGGGACAGAAGCTCTGGAAACACCATATATTTT.

This clone was detected only a few times. A read error may account for a junction end that differs from germline. The chain recombines TRBV7-9 with TRBJ1-5, with D possibly matching TRBD1 (5 bases). CDR1 is SEHNR and CDR2 is FQNEAQ in the germline V gene (reference sequence). The CDR3 is 17 residues long. The CDR3 nucleotides are TGTTCCAGCAGCTTAGATACGTGGGGAGGGGCAAATCAGCCCCAGCATTTT. This gives the protein CSSSLDTWGGANQPQHF.

The chain links TRBV11-1 to TRBJ2-7, with D perhaps TRBD1 (6 bases). The V and J ends lost 3 bases and 4 bases respectively, with 16 bases between them. Germline V gene lookup returns CDR1 SGHAT and CDR2 FQDESV (reference sequence). This CDR3 has 15 amino acids. CDR3 DNA: TGTGCCAGCAGCTTTACAGGGAGAGGCGGATACGAGCAGTACTTC. This translates into CASSFTGRGGYEQYF.

The chain recombines TRBV29-1 with TRBJ2-2; 10 nucleotides match TRBD2. This CDR3 is built from 14 residues. V shed 5 bases and J 5 bases; nucleotides not matched to a gene: 5. Germline CDR1 is SQVTM and CDR2 is ANQGSEA. CDR3 sequence (DNA): TGCAGCGTTAGCGGGAGGGCCAGTACCGGGGAGCTGTTTTTT. Translation gives CSVSGRASTGELFF.

This chain links TRBV18 with TRBJ2-1, with 7 positions matching TRBD2. This CDR3 has 14 amino acids. V dropped 2 bases and J dropped 10; count of bases not matched to a gene: 8. Per germline, CDR1 KGHSH and CDR2 LQKENI. DNA of the CDR3: TGTGCCAGCTCACCATTGTCGCTAGCGGTAGAGCAGTTCTTC. Translating gives CASSPLSLAVEQFF.

The chain has TRBV5-1 and TRBJ2-3, with TRBD2 matching 8 bases. This CDR3 has 15 amino acids. The germline V gene has CDR1 SGHRS and CDR2 YFSETQ. Trimming removed 2 bases from V and 4 bases from J; junction bases left unmatched: 6. The CDR3 sequence: CASSFGLAISDTQYF. In nucleotides, the CDR3 is TGCGCCAGCAGCTTTGGACTAGCTATCTCAGATACGCAGTATTTT.

The rearrangement joins TRBV5-1 to TRBJ2-5, with D perhaps matching TRBD1 (6 bases). Germline loops: CDR1 SGHRS, CDR2 YFSETQ. The ends were cut back, 0 bases at V and 3 bases at J, with 18 bases in the middle. This CDR3 spans 17 amino acids. CDR3 bases: TGCGCCAGCAGCTTGGCCCAGGGGTCGGGTTACAAAGAGACCCAGTACTTC. It specifies CASSLAQGSGYKETQYF.

This CDR3 is CASSQLKGAGDTDTQYF. The CDR3 bases are TGCGCCAGCAGCCAACTGAAGGGCGCGGGAGACACAGATACGCAGTATTTT. This sequence joins TRBV4-1 and TRBJ2-3, with 7 bases aligning to TRBD2. Germline trimming cut 2 bases from V and 2 bases from J; bases unmatched to any gene: 10. This CDR3 has 17 residues. Germline values: CDR1 MGHRA, CDR2 YSYEKL.

The chain is built from TRBV6-5 and TRBJ2-3, with 7 bases fitting TRBD2. Germline lookup yields CDR1 MNHEY and CDR2 SVGAGI. Losses at the gene ends were 2 bases for V and 1 base for J; bases not matched to a gene: 6. This CDR3 has 16 residues. CDR3 nucleotides: TGTGCCAGCAGTTACGAGGCGGGAGTGGGCACAGATACGCAGTATTTT. Encoded protein: CASSYEAGVGTDTQYF.

The V call is TRBV4-2, the J call TRBJ2-2; a possible D gene is TRBD1 (6 bases). The CDR3 totals 16 residues. Germline-derived CDR1 and CDR2 are LGHNA and YNFKEQ. Trimming left V 1 base short and J 2 bases short, with 11 bases between. The CDR3 here is CASSQAQGSNTGELFF. CDR3 sequence (DNA): TGTGCCAGCAGCCAAGCCCAGGGGAGTAACACCGGGGAGCTGTTTTTT.

This clone showed up just once. V is TRBV7-3 and J is TRBJ2-5; TRBD2 matches 14 bases. Germline V gene data show CDR1 as SGHTA and CDR2 as FQGTGA. Trimming took 5 bases from V and 4 from J; bases not matched to a gene: 6. CDR3 length: 16 residues. CDR3 in DNA: TGTGCCAGCAGCCCGGGACTAGCGGGGGCCCGAGAGACCCAGTACTTC. Protein product: CASSPGLAGARETQYF.

The chain combines TRBV13 with TRBJ2-1, with 7 bases aligning to TRBD1. Germline trimming cut 1 base from V and 7 bases from J; bases unmatched to any gene: 10. The CDR3 consists of 16 residues. Germline CDR1 reads PRHDT; CDR2 reads FYEKMQ (reference sequence). The CDR3: CASSLEGGPITNEQFF. The CDR3 nucleotides are TGTGCCAGCAGCTTAGAAGGGGGCCCAATAACTAATGAGCAGTTCTTC.